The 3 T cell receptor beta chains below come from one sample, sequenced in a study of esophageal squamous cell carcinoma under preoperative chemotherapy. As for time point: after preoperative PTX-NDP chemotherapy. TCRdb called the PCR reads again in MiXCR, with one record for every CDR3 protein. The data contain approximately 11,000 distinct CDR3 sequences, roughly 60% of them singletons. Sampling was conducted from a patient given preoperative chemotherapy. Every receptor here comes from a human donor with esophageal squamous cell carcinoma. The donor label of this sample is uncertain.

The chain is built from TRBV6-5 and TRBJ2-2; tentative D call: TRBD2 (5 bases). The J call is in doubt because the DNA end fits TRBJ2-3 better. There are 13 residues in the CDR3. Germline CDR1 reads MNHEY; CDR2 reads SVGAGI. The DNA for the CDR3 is TGTGCCAGCAGTACCCAAGGAACCGGGGAGCAGTATTTT. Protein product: CASSTQGTGEQYF.

CDR3 nucleotide sequence: TGTGCCAGGGGGCTGAGGGAGGAAAACATTCAGTATTTT. It is translated as CARGLREENIQYF. The chain carries TRBV6-1 and TRBJ2-4; possibly TRBD2 for D (6 bases). The tail of the sequence fits TRBJ2-3 better, so the J call may be wrong. CDR3 length: 13 amino acids. Germline V CDR1 and CDR2: MNHNS, SASEGT.

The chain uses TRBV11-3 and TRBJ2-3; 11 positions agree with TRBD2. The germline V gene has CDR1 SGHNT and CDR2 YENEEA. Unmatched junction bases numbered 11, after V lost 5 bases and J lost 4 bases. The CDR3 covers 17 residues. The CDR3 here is CASSGRKLAGVPDTQYF. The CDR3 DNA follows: TGTGCCAGCAGCGGTAGAAAACTAGCGGGAGTCCCAGATACGCAGTATTTT.